The 23 T cell receptor beta chains below all came from one sample that was sequenced in a study of cytotoxic CD8 clonotypes in ibrutinib-treated CLL. Only in-frame clones appear in the TCRdb table, and some are missing; sequencing was by immunoSEQ multiplex PCR. This sample has 90,000 to 150,000 clones, with roughly 60% found just once. This specimen was PBMCs, taken after 24 months of ibrutinib treatment. The receptors stem from a human donor with chronic lymphocytic leukemia.

The chain has TRBV27 and TRBJ2-7; TRBD2 matches at 7 bases. The germline CDR1 and CDR2 sequences are MNHEY and SMNVEV (reference sequence). V was pared by 4 bases and J by 0 bases, with 12 bases of the junction left unmatched. The CDR3 runs 17 residues. The CDR3 DNA reads TGTGCCAGCAGTTCCCGAAGGCGGGAGACCTCCTCCTACGAGCAGTACTTC. This translates into CASSSRRRETSSYEQYF.

The chain employs TRBV5-1 and TRBJ2-2, with D possibly TRBD1 on 5 matching bases. V gave up 2 bases and J gave up 1 base, with 9 bases separating them. CDR3 length: 15 residues. Germline V gene lookup returns CDR1 SGHRS and CDR2 YFSETQ. This chain's CDR3 is CASSFTTGNTGELFF. DNA for the CDR3: TGCGCCAGCAGCTTCACAACAGGGAACACCGGGGAGCTGTTTTTT.

A word on this clone: This CDR3 fails to terminate in the conserved phenylalanine or tryptophan, so it likely reflects a read error. Because the CDR3's place on the DNA is in doubt, the DNA is left out and the CDR3 is given as listed by TCRdb. The chain employs TRBV29-1 and TRBJ1-1; the table's D call TRBD1 went unverified against the DNA. Germline CDR1 and CDR2: SQVTM and ANQGSEA. The CDR3 length is 13 residues, termini included. This chain's CDR3 is CSVERGQRVTQTI.

This clone occurred a few times. The V call is TRBV6-8, the J call TRBJ2-1; no firm D call. CDR1 and CDR2 (germline): MNHGY, SAAAGT. Trimming removed 4 bases from V and 8 bases from J, with 21 bases in between. The CDR3 sequence is 16 residues long. The CDR3 coding sequence is TGTGCCAGCAGTTGTCGAACTGAGAGAAGTGTCCATGAGCAGTTCTTC. Its translation is CASSCRTERSVHEQFF.

The chain links TRBV5-1 to TRBJ2-7, with 10 bases fitting TRBD2. Germline V CDR1 and CDR2: SGHRS, YFSETQ. This CDR3 has 14 amino acids. With V trimmed by 4 bases and J by 2 bases, 3 bases remained unmatched. CDR3 region: CASSPSGGAYEQYF. CDR3 nucleotides: TGCGCCAGCAGCCCAAGCGGGGGGGCCTACGAGCAGTACTTC.

The chain combines TRBV5-1 with TRBJ1-3; D not certain. CDR3 size: 13 residues. Deletions cut 0 bases from V and 4 bases from J, with 5 bases between. Looked up from germline, CDR1 is SGHRS and CDR2 is YFSETQ. DNA for the CDR3: TGCGCCAGCAGCTTGGGGGGAGGAAACACCATATATTTT. Translated, it gives CASSLGGGNTIYF.

V usage is TRBV29-1 and J usage is TRBJ2-7, with TRBD1 matching 9 bases. Germline CDR1 reads SQVTM; CDR2 reads ANQGSEA. J gave up 5 bases and V 6 bases, and 8 bases lay outside the gene matches. The CDR3 has 13 amino acids. CDR3 DNA sequence: TGCAGCGTGGGGACAGGGATAAGGAACGAGCAGTACTTC. Its translation: CSVGTGIRNEQYF.

This clone was seen more than once but under ten times. The rearrangement joins TRBV5-6 to TRBJ2-7, with D maybe TRBD1 (5 bases). Trimming shortened V by 2 bases and J by 5 bases, and 14 bases separated the two germline ends. The V gene's germline CDR1 is SGHDT and CDR2 YYEEEE. The CDR3 loop spans 14 amino acids. The CDR3 DNA follows: TGTGCCAGCAGCTTTCTCCAGGGTGTCAACGAGCAGTACTTC. Protein sequence: CASSFLQGVNEQYF. The full variable domain, rest sourced from reference TRBV5-6 and TRBJ2-7, is DAGVTQSPTHLIKTRGQQVTLRCSPKSGHDTVSWYQQALGQGPQFIFQYYEEEERQRGNFPDRFSGHQFPNYSSELNVNALLLGDSALYLCASSFLQGVNEQYFGPGTRLTVT.

This clone was seen a handful of times. The genes are TRBV7-2 and TRBJ2-7, with TRBD1 matching 8 bases. Per the germline V gene, CDR1 is SGHTA and CDR2 is FQGNSA. This CDR3 has 14 amino acids. J gave up 1 base and V 4 bases, and 3 bases lay outside the gene matches. CDR3 residues: CASSSRQGSYEQYF. The CDR3, as DNA: TGTGCCAGCAGCTCGCGACAGGGGTCCTACGAGCAGTACTTC.

This chain uses TRBV6-5 with TRBJ1-6, with D tentatively TRBD1 (6 bases). Trimming stripped 4 bases from V and 0 bases from J, with 10 bases between. The germline V gene encodes CDR1 MNHEY and CDR2 SVGAGI. The CDR3 extends over 16 amino acids. Here the CDR3 reads CASSLGGSSYNSPLHF. CDR3 nucleotide sequence: TGTGCCAGCAGTTTGGGGGGCAGCTCCTATAATTCACCCCTCCACTTT.

V usage is TRBV7-2 and J usage is TRBJ1-6; D call uncertain. V lost 0 bases and J 7 bases, leaving 10 bases between the germline ends. From germline, CDR1 is SGHTA and CDR2 FQGNSA. The length of the CDR3 is 15 residues. The CDR3: CASSLAELRNSPLHF. CDR3 coding DNA: TGTGCCAGCAGCTTAGCCGAGCTCCGGAATTCACCCCTCCACTTT.

This clone was detected a few times. The chain links TRBV10-2 to TRBJ2-7; TRBD1 agrees at 8 bases. The CDR3 contains 13 residues. The germline gives CDR1 WSHSY, CDR2 SAAADI. J lost 7 bases, V lost 6 bases, and 8 bases had no gene match. The CDR3 spells CASRPQGAGEQYF. In DNA form, the CDR3 reads TGCGCCAGCAGACCCCAGGGGGCGGGGGAGCAGTACTTC.

V and J are TRBV28 and TRBJ2-5; tentative D call: TRBD1 (6 bases). This CDR3 has 15 residues. V was pared by 5 bases and J by 1 base, with 14 bases between. Germline values: CDR1 MDHEN, CDR2 SYDVKM. CDR3 residues: CASSPQTGLQETQYF. CDR3 in DNA: TGTGCCAGCAGTCCACAGACAGGCCTCCAAGAGACCCAGTACTTC.

This clone was picked up a small number of times. This chain uses TRBV7-9 with TRBJ1-2, with 7 positions matching TRBD1. In germline, CDR1 is SEHNR, CDR2 FQNEAQ (reference sequence). J gave up 6 bases and V 5 bases, and 6 bases lay outside the gene matches. The CDR3 contains 13 residues. CDR3 residues: CASSQFDRDGYTF. CDR3 coding DNA: TGTGCCAGCAGCCAATTTGACAGGGATGGCTACACCTTC. The full variable domain, completed using reference TRBV7-9 and TRBJ1-2, is DTGVSQNPRHKITKRGQNVTFRCDPISEHNRLYWYRQTLGQGPEFLTYFQNEAQLEKSRLLSDRFSAERPKGSFSTLEIQRTEQGDSAMYLCASSQFDRDGYTFGSGTRLTVV.

This clone turned up a few times. The V call is TRBV5-1, the J call TRBJ2-2; weak D call: TRBD2 (6 bases). Trimming stripped 5 bases from V and 6 bases from J, with 14 bases between. CDR3 length equals 14 residues. CDR1 is SGHRS and CDR2 is YFSETQ in the germline V gene. CDR3 DNA sequence: TGCGCCAGCAGGCCTACCACTAGCCCCGGGGAGCTGTTTTTT. Translation gives CASRPTTSPGELFF. Supplemented by reference TRBV5-1 and TRBJ2-2, the full variable domain reads KAGVTQTPRYLIKTRGQQVTLSCSPISGHRSVSWYQQTPGQGLQFLFEYFSETQRNKGNFPGRFSGRQFSNSRSEMNVSTLELGDSALYLCASRPTTSPGELFFGEGSRLTVL.

This clone was seen a handful of times. Other DNA sequences in this sample translate to the same CDR3. The gene calls are TRBV5-1 and TRBJ2-7, with TRBD2 identical over 8 bases. The CDR3 sequence is 14 residues long. Germline CDR1 SGHRS, CDR2 YFSETQ. J was trimmed by 0 bases and V by 5 bases; bases with no gene match: 4. CDR3 DNA sequence: TGCGCCAGCAGACCGAGCGGGGGCTCCTACGAGCAGTACTTC. Its translation is CASRPSGGSYEQYF.

The V call is TRBV5-1, the J call TRBJ1-2; no clear D. The length of the CDR3 is 14 residues. Trimming removed 0 bases at V and 0 bases at J, with 6 bases between. Looked up from germline, CDR1 is SGHRS and CDR2 is YFSETQ. CDR3 in amino acids: CASSLAEANYGYTF. Written as DNA, the CDR3 is TGCGCCAGCAGCTTGGCTGAAGCTAACTATGGCTACACCTTC.

This clone was detected many times. The V call is TRBV6-1, the J call TRBJ1-2, with a possible D match to TRBD1 (5 bases). V lost 8 bases, J lost 3 bases, and 16 bases lay in between. CDR1 is MNHNS, CDR2 SASEGT, per germline. This CDR3 spans 14 amino acids. CDR3 loop: CASEDPRGYYGYTF. For the CDR3, the DNA is TGTGCCAGCGAGGACCCACGGGGGTACTATGGCTACACCTTC.

The V and J genes are TRBV15 and TRBJ2-5, with D possibly matching TRBD2 (5 bases). This CDR3 contains 16 residues. V was cut by 5 bases and J by 1 base, with 17 bases left in between. Germline CDR1 is LNHNV and CDR2 is YYDKDF (reference sequence). The CDR3: CATSLSGSPGQETQYF. The CDR3 region has the DNA TGTGCCACCAGCCTCTCGGGGTCTCCCGGCCAAGAGACCCAGTACTTC.

This clone appeared a few times. The chain employs TRBV5-1 and TRBJ1-5, with 9 bases fitting TRBD1. Germline-derived CDR1 and CDR2 are SGHRS and YFSETQ. This CDR3 comprises 16 residues. Trimming cost V 0 bases and J 7 bases; bases outside gene matches: 8. CDR3 bases: TGCGCCAGCAGCTTGGAACAGGGGGCGCTTGGACAGCCCCAGCATTTT. It yields the protein CASSLEQGALGQPQHF.

This clone was seen only once. This chain connects TRBV14 to TRBJ2-1; TRBD2 agrees at 10 bases. The CDR3 length is 15 residues. J lost 6 bases, V lost 4 bases, and 6 bases had no gene match. Germline assignment: CDR1 SGHDN and CDR2 FVKESK. CDR3: CASSRGLAVGNEQFF. In DNA form, the CDR3 reads TGTGCCAGCAGCCGCGGACTAGCGGTAGGCAATGAGCAGTTCTTC.

CDR3 protein: CASSPEPGTGKAFF. CDR3 bases: TGCGCCAGCAGCCCCGAACCGGGGACAGGGAAAGCTTTCTTT. The chain carries TRBV4-3 and TRBJ1-1, with 9 positions matching TRBD1. Germline-derived CDR1 and CDR2 are LGHNA and YSLEER. The length of the CDR3 is 14 residues. V dropped 4 bases and J dropped 9; count of bases not matched to a gene: 9.

CDR3 nucleotides: TGTGCCAGCAGCCCGCGGGGAAACACTGAAGCTTTCTTT. Translation gives CASSPRGNTEAFF. The gene calls are TRBV7-2 and TRBJ1-1; no definite D call. This CDR3 has 13 residues. CDR1 is SGHTA and CDR2 is FQGNSA in the germline V gene. The V and J ends lost 5 bases and 2 bases respectively, with 9 bases between them. Full variable domain (rest looked up from reference TRBV7-2 and TRBJ1-1): GAGVSQSPSNKVTEKGKDVELRCDPISGHTALYWYRQSLGQGLEFLIYFQGNSAPDKSGLPSDRFSAERTGGSVSTLTIQRTQQEDSAVYLCASSPRGNTEAFFGQGTRLTVV.